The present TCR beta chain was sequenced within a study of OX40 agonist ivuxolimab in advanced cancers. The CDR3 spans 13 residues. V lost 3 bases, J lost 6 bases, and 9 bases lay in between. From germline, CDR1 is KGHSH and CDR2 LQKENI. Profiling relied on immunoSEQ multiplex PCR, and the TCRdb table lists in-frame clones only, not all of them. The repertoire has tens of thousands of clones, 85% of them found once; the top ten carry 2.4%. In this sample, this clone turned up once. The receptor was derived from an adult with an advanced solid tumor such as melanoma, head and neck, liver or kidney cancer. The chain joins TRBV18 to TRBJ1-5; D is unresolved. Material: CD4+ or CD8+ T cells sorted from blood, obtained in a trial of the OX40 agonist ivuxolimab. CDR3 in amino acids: CASSPDGIQPQHF. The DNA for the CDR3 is TGTGCCAGCTCACCGGACGGAATTCAGCCCCAGCATTTT.